This T cell receptor beta chain was recovered during a study of blood T cells in healthy people across ages. Points from the study as a whole: Total diversity from one million sequenced T cells was likely underestimated.

CDR3 size: 14 residues. V shed 3 bases and J shed 4 bases, with 13 bases lying between them. Germline loops: CDR1 DFQATT, CDR2 SNEGSKA (reference sequence). A sample-barcoded 5' primer and a J-beta primer mix were used in a second PCR of roughly 7 to 11 cycles. Each TCR beta cDNA got a 12-nucleotide random molecular identifier. Paired-end reads containing CDR3 totaled no fewer than 3 million for each sample. TCRdb ran MiXCR on the 5' RACE reads and lists one entry per CDR3 protein. Among about 1.5 million distinct CDR3 sequences listed, 35% to 45% were seen once. Details on this clonotype: Its antigen is unknown.

J is TRBJ1-5 and V is TRBV20-1; D is possibly TRBD1 (5 bases). Sequencing input: blood. The sequence was obtained from a woman aged 18-29 years in good health. CDR3 protein: CSASINGGNQPQHF. The CDR3 region has the DNA TGCAGTGCTAGCATTAATGGGGGGAATCAGCCCCAGCATTTT.